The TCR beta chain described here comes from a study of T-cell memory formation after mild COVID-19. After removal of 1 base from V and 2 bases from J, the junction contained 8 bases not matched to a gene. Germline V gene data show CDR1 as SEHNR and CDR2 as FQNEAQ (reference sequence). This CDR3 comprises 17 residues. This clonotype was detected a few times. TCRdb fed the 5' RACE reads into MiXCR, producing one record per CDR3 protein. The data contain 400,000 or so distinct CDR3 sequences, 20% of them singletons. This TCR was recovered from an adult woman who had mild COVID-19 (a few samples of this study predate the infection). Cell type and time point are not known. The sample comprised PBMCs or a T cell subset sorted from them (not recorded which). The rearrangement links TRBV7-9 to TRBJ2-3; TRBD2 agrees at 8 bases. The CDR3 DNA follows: TGTGCCAGCAGCTTAGAATTACTAGCGGAATACACAGATACGCAGTATTTT. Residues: CASSLELLAEYTDTQYF. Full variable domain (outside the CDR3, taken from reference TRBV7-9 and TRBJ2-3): DTGVSQNPRHKITKRGQNVTFRCDPISEHNRLYWYRQTLGQGPEFLTYFQNEAQLEKSRLLSDRFSAERPKGSFSTLEIQRTEQGDSAMYLCASSLELLAEYTDTQYFGPGTRLTVL.